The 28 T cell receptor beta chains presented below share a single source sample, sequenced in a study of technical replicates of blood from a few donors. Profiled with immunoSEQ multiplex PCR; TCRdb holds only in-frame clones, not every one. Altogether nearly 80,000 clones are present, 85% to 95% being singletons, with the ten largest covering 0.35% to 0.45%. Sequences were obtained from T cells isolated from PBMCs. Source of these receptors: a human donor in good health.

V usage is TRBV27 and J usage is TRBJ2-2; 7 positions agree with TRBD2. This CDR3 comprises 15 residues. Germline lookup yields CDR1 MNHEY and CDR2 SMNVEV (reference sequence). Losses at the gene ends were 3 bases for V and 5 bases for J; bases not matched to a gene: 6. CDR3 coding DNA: TGTGCCAGCAGTTTTGTAGCGGGTGAAACCGGGGAGCTGTTTTTT. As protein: CASSFVAGETGELFF.

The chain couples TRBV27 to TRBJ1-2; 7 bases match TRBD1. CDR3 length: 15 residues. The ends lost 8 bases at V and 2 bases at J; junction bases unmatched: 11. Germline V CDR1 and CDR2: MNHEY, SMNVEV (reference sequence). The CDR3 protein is CASLPLTGINYGYTF. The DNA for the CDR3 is TGTGCCAGCCTTCCCTTGACAGGGATAAACTATGGCTACACCTTC.

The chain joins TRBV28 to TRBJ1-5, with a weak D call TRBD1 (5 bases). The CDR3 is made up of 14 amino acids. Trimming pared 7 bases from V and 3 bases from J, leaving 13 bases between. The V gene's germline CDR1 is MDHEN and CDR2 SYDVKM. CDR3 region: CASTGRGPNQPQHF. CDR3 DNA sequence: TGTGCCAGCACCGGGAGGGGCCCCAATCAGCCCCAGCATTTT.

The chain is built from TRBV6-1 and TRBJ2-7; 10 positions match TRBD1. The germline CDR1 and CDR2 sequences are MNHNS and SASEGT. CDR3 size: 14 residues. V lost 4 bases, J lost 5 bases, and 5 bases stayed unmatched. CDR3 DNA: TGTGCCAGCAGTGGGCGACAGGGGGCCCACGAGCAGTACTTC. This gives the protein CASSGRQGAHEQYF.

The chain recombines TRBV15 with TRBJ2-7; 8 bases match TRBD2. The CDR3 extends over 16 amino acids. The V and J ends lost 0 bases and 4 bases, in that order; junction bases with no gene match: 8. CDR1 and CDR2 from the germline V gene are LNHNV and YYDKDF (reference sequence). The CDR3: CATSRDLAGGPYEQYF. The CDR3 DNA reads TGTGCCACCAGCAGAGATCTGGCGGGAGGACCTTACGAGCAGTACTTC.

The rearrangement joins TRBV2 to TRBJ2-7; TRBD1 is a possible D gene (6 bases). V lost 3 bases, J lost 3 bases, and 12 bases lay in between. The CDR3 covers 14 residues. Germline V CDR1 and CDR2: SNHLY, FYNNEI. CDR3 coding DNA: TGTGCCAGCAGTGACCAGGGGCGAGGCTACGAGCAGTACTTC. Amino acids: CASSDQGRGYEQYF.

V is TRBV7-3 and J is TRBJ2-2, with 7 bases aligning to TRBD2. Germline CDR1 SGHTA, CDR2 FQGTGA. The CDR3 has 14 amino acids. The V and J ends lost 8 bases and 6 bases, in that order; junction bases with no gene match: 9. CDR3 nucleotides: TGTGCCAGCGGTACCGGGAGGTCCCCCGGGGAGCTGTTTTTT. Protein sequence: CASGTGRSPGELFF.

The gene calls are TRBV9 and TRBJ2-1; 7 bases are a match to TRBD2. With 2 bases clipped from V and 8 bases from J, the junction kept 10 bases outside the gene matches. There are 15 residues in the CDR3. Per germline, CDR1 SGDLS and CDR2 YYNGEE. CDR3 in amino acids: CASSVLGTTQDEQFF. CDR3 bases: TGTGCCAGCAGCGTTCTCGGGACTACTCAAGATGAGCAGTTCTTC.

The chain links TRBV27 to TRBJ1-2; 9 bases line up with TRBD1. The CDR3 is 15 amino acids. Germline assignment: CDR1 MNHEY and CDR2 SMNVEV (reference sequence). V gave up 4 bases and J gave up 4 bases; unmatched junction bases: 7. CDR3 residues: CASSSGTGRSYGYTF. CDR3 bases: TGTGCCAGCAGTTCCGGGACAGGGCGTAGCTATGGCTACACCTTC.

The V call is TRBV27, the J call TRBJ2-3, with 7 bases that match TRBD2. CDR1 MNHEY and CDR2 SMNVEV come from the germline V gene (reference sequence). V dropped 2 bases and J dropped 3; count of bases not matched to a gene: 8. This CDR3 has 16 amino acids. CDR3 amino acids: CASSLIPGGVTDTQYF. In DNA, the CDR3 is TGTGCCAGCAGTTTAATTCCGGGAGGAGTAACAGATACGCAGTATTTT.

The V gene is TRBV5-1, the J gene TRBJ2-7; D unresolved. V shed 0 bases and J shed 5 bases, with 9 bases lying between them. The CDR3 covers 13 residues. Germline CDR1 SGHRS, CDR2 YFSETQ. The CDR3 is CASSLAVGDEQYF. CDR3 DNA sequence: TGCGCCAGCAGCTTGGCGGTCGGAGACGAGCAGTACTTC.

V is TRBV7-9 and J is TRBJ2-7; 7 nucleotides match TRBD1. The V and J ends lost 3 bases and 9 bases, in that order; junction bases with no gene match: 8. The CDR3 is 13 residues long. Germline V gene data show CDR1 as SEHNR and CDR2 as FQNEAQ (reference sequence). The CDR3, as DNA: TGTGCCAGCAGCTTCGGTTCTGGGACAGCGCAGTACTTC. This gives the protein CASSFGSGTAQYF.

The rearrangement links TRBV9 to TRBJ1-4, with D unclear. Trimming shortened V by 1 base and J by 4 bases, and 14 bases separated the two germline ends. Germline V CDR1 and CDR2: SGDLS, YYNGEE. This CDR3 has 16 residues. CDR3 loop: CASSVSGRTINEKLFF. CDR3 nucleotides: TGTGCCAGCAGCGTATCCGGACGGACTATTAATGAAAAACTGTTTTTT. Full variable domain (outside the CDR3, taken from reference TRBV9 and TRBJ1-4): DSGVTQTPKHLITATGQRVTLRCSPRSGDLSVYWYQQSLDQGLQFLIQYYNGEERAKGNILERFSAQQFPDLHSELNLSSLELGDSALYFCASSVSGRTINEKLFFGSGTQLSVL.

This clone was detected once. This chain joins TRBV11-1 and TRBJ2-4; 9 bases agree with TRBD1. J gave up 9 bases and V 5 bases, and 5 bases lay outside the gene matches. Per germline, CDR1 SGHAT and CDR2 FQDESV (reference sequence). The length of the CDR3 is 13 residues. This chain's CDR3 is CASSGQGNAIQYF. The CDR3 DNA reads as TGTGCCAGCAGCGGACAGGGGAATGCCATTCAGTACTTC.

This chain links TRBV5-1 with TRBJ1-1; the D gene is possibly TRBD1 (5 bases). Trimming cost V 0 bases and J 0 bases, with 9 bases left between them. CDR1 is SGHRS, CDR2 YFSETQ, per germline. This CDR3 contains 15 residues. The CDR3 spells CASSLVTGMNTEAFF. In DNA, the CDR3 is TGCGCCAGCAGCTTGGTTACAGGCATGAACACTGAAGCTTTCTTT.

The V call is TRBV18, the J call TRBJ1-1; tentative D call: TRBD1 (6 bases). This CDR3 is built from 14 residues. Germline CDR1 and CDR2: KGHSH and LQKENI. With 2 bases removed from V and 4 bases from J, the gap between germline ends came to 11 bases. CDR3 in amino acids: CASSPEGQFTEAFF. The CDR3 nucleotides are TGTGCCAGCTCACCAGAGGGACAATTCACTGAAGCTTTCTTT.

CDR3 bases: TGTGCCAGCACCGGACAGGGCTCCTACGAGCAGTACTTC. It encodes CASTGQGSYEQYF. The chain links TRBV6-6 to TRBJ2-7; 8 nucleotides agree with TRBD1. CDR1 MNHNY and CDR2 SVGAGI come from the germline V gene (reference sequence). There are 13 residues in the CDR3. Trimming cost V 7 bases and J 0 bases; bases outside gene matches: 2.

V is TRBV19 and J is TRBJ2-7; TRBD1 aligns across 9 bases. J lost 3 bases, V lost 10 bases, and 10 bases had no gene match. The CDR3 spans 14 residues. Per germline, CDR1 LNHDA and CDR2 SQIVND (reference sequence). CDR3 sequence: CATSWGTGIYEQYF. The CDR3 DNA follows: TGTGCCACCTCGTGGGGGACAGGGATCTACGAGCAGTACTTC.

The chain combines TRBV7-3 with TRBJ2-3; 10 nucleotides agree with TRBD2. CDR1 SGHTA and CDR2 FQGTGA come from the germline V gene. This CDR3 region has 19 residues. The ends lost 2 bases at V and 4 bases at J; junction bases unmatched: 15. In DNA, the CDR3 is TGTGCCAGCAGCTTAGCGCTAGCGGGAGCTATTATCGGCTCAGATACGCAGTATTTT. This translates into CASSLALAGAIIGSDTQYF.

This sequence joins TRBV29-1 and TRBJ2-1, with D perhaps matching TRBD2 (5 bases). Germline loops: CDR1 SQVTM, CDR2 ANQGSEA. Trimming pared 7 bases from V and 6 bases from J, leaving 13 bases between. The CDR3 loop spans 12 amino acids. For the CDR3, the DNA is TGCAGCGCTAGCCTAGGGTTCAATGAGCAGTTCTTC. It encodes CSASLGFNEQFF.

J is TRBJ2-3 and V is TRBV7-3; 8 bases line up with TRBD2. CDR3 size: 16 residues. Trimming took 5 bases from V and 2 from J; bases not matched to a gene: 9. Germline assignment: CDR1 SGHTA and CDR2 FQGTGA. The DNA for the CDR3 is TGTGCCAGCAGCGCCTCCGGGACTAGTGTCACAGATACGCAGTATTTT. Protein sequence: CASSASGTSVTDTQYF.

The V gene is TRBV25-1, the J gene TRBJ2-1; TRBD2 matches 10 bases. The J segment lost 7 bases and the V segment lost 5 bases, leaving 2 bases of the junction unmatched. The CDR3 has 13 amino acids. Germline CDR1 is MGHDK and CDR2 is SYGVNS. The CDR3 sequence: CASSPAGGNEQFF. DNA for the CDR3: TGTGCCAGCAGTCCAGCGGGAGGGAATGAGCAGTTCTTC.

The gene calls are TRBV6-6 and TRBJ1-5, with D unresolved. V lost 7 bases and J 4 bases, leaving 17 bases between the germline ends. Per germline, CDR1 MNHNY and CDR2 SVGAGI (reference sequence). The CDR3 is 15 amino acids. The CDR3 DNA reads TGTGCCAGCACTCACGGGGTGAATAGGAATCAGCCCCAGCATTTT. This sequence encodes CASTHGVNRNQPQHF.

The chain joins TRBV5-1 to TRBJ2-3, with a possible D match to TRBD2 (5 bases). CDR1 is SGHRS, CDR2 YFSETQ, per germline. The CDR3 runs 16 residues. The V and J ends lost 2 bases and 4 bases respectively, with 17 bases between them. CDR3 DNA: TGCGCCAGCAGCTTCCTACGGGCCGGGATATCAGATACGCAGTATTTT. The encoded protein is CASSFLRAGISDTQYF.

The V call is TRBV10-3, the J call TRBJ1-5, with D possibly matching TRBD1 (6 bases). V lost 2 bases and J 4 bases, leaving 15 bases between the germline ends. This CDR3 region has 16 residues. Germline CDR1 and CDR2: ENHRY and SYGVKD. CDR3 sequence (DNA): TGTGCCATCAGTGAGGATAGGGGGAGTAGGAATCAGCCCCAGCATTTT. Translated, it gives CAISEDRGSRNQPQHF.

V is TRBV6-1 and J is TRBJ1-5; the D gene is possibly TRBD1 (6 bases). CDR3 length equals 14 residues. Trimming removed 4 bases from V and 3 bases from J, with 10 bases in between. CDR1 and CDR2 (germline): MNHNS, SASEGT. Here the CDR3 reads CASSAGGVNQPQHF. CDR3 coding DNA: TGTGCCAGCAGTGCGGGGGGCGTCAATCAGCCCCAGCATTTT.

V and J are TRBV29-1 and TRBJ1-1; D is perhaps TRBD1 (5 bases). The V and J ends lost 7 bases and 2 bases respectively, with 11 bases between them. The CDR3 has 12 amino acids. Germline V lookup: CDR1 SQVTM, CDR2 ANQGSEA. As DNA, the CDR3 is TGCAGCGGAGGGGACTTTAACACTGAAGCTTTCTTT. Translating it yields CSGGDFNTEAFF.

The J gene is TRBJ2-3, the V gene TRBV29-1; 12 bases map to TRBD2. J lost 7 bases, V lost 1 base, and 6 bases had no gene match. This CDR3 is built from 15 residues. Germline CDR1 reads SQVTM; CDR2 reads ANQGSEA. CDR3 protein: CSVEGTSGELNTQYF. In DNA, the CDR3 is TGCAGCGTTGAAGGGACTAGCGGGGAATTAAATACGCAGTATTTT.